This T cell receptor beta chain emerged from a study of PD-1 blockade in classical Hodgkin lymphoma. Study-level results: While CD8+ TCR diversity did not rise significantly by C4D1, CD4+ TCR diversity did. Underlying causes for the observed repertoire differences were not defined, possibly disease activity or prior therapy. TCR diversity at baseline was reported to be reduced in newly diagnosed patients relative to healthy donors.

The table came from immunoSEQ multiplex PCR; TCRdb's copy has only in-frame clones and leaves some out. The sample gives 95,000 to 120,000 clones, 89% of which show up once; roughly 21% is in the top ten. Every patient experienced relapse after autologous stem cell transplantation, and brentuximab vedotin exposure varied. The CDR3 totals 12 residues. Trimming cost V 4 bases and J 5 bases, with 6 bases left between them. Germline V CDR1 and CDR2: SEHNR, FQNEAQ (reference sequence). For this clone: Its antigen is still unknown.

The material sequenced was peripheral blood mononuclear cells (PBMCs), taken before the second cycle of nivolumab. This sequence originates from a human donor with classical Hodgkin lymphoma. The chain has TRBV7-9 and TRBJ2-1; D is unclear. The CDR3 is CASSSRDNEQFF. As DNA, the CDR3 is TGTGCCAGCAGCTCTCGAGACAATGAGCAGTTCTTC.